The rows below give T cell receptor beta chains drawn from one sample of a study of T-cell reconstitution after alpha-beta-depleted transplantation in children. MiXCR, run by TCRdb on the PCR reads, gives a single entry per CDR3 protein. Counted here are about 180,000 distinct CDR3 sequences, more than 9.5% occurring once; the ten biggest clones make up under 15%. The source material was PBMCs, sampled before TCRalphabeta/CD19-depleted stem cell transplant. The receptors originated from a boy between 2 and 15 years old with acute myeloid leukemia, due to receive a stem cell transplant. Each CDR3 is given with its conserved first and last residue. D genes are given only for firm matches. Clone size appears in some rows only: once, few, many, or a class for an expanded clone.

J: TRBJ1-2; size: many; V: TRBV7-8; D: NA; CDR3: CASSLAPGTQVGYTF; DNA: TGTGCCAGCAGCTTAGCCCCCGGGACCCAAGTGGGCTACACCTTC
J: TRBJ1-1; size: many; V: TRBV7-9; D: NA; CDR3: CASSFLQMNTEAFF; DNA: TGTGCCAGCAGCTTTTTACAGATGAACACTGAAGCTTTCTTT
J: TRBJ2-3; size: many; V: TRBV7-3; D: TRBD2; CDR3: CASSTSGGRSDTQYF; DNA: TGTGCCAGCAGCACCTCGGGCGGGAGGTCAGATACGCAGTATTTT
J: TRBJ2-3; size: many; V: TRBV5-1; D: NA; CDR3: CASSLGQPTDTQYF; DNA: TGCGCCAGCAGCTTGGGACAGCCCACAGATACGCAGTATTTT
J: TRBJ1-6; size: many; V: TRBV7-3; D: NA; CDR3: CASSLSRNSPLHF; DNA: TGTGCCAGCAGCCTGTCTAGAAATTCACCCCTCCACTTT
J: TRBJ1-4; size: many; V: TRBV5-1; D: NA; CDR3: CASSLGTGGLLNEKLFF; DNA: TGCGCCAGCAGCTTGGGAACAGGAGGACTTCTAAATGAAAAACTGTTTTTT
J: TRBJ2-3; size: NA; V: TRBV15; D: TRBD2; CDR3: CATSRGTSGPWGTQYF; DNA: TGTGCCACCAGCAGAGGTACTAGCGGGCCTTGGGGTACGCAGTATTTT
J: TRBJ1-2; size: many; V: TRBV5-6; D: NA; CDR3: CASTAGNYGYTF; DNA: TGTGCCAGTACGGCGGGGAACTATGGCTACACCTTC
J: TRBJ2-1; size: NA; V: TRBV20-1; D: NA; CDR3: CSAGGRDPGGPYNEQFF; DNA: TGCAGTGCCGGGGGCCGGGATCCGGGGGGTCCCTACAATGAGCAGTTCTTC
J: TRBJ2-1; size: many; V: TRBV7-2; D: TRBD2; CDR3: CASIPGLAQNEQFF; DNA: TGTGCCAGCATCCCGGGACTAGCCCAGAATGAGCAGTTCTTC
J: TRBJ2-1; size: many; V: TRBV4-1; D: TRBD2; CDR3: CASSQGLAEREQFF; DNA: TGCGCCAGCAGCCAAGGGCTAGCGGAGAGGGAGCAGTTCTTC
J: TRBJ2-1; size: many; V: TRBV2; D: TRBD2; CDR3: CASSTSAIRSYNEQFF; DNA: TGTGCCAGCAGTACTAGCGCGATCCGATCCTACAATGAGCAGTTCTTC
J: TRBJ2-3; size: few; V: TRBV20-1; D: NA; CDR3: CSASGLPNF; DNA: TGCAGTGCTAGTGGACTGCCGAATTTT
J: TRBJ2-4; size: many; V: TRBV2; D: NA; CDR3: CAIKSRAEGNIQYF; DNA: TGTGCCATCAAATCTCGGGCCGAGGGAAACATTCAGTACTTC
J: TRBJ2-1; size: many; V: TRBV12-3/TRBV12-4; D: TRBD1; CDR3: CASSFAGGPNEQFF; DNA: TGTGCCAGCAGTTTTGCAGGGGGCCCAAATGAGCAGTTCTTC
J: TRBJ2-5; size: many; V: TRBV7-7; D: TRBD1; CDR3: CASSPRIAGGLGETQYF; DNA: TGTGCTAGCAGCCCCCGGATAGCAGGGGGCCTAGGAGAGACCCAGTACTTC
J: TRBJ1-2; size: many; V: TRBV29-1; D: TRBD1; CDR3: CSVGGDRVDNYGYTF; DNA: TGCAGCGTTGGGGGGGACAGGGTTGATAACTATGGCTACACCTTC
J: TRBJ2-1; size: many; V: TRBV2; D: TRBD2; CDR3: CASSGRGLAGNNEQFF; DNA: TGTGCCAGCAGTGGCCGGGGGCTAGCGGGGAATAATGAGCAGTTCTTC
J: TRBJ2-5; size: many; V: TRBV20-1; D: NA; CDR3: CSARGSGGEQETQYF; DNA: TGCAGTGCTAGAGGTTCCGGAGGGGAACAAGAGACCCAGTACTTC
J: TRBJ2-6; size: many; V: TRBV5-1; D: NA; CDR3: CASSLGLLGTGANVLTF; DNA: TGCGCCAGCAGCTTGGGGTTATTAGGGACCGGGGCCAACGTCCTGACTTTC
J: TRBJ2-3; size: many; V: TRBV2; D: TRBD2; CDR3: CASSELLGGGQDTQYF; DNA: TGTGCCAGCAGTGAACTCCTCGGGGGGGGCCAAGATACGCAGTATTTT
J: TRBJ1-2; size: many; V: TRBV12-3/TRBV12-4; D: TRBD1; CDR3: CASSLGGTGGDGYTF; DNA: TGTGCCAGCAGTTTAGGCGGGACAGGGGGCGATGGCTACACCTTC
J: TRBJ2-4; size: many; V: TRBV20-1; D: TRBD2; CDR3: CSAPGLSKNIQYF; DNA: TGCAGTGCCCCGGGACTATCCAAAAACATTCAGTACTTC
J: TRBJ1-4; size: many; V: TRBV7-9; D: NA; CDR3: CASSLAPVRGGEKLFF; DNA: TGTGCCAGCAGCTTAGCGCCCGTACGGGGGGGTGAAAAACTGTTTTTT